These 25 T cell receptor beta chains came from one sample sequenced in a study of shared clonotypes between healthy human individuals. Assay: immunoSEQ multiplex PCR; the TCRdb copy retains only in-frame clones and omits some. The sample contains roughly 1.4 million clones, approximately 98.5% of which appear only once. Sequenced material: naive CD4+ T cells sorted from blood. The subset denotes: CD45RA+ positively selected. These receptors were collected from a man under 40 in good health.

V is TRBV28 and J is TRBJ2-6; D is ambiguous. Trimming took off 7 bases at V and 2 bases at J, with 6 bases between the two ends. Germline CDR1 is MDHEN and CDR2 is SYDVKM. This CDR3 has 13 amino acids. The CDR3 spells CASTYPGANVLTF. CDR3 DNA: TGTGCCAGCACCTACCCTGGGGCCAACGTCCTGACTTTC.

This chain joins TRBV28 and TRBJ2-7; 11 positions agree with TRBD1. CDR3 length equals 21 residues. The V segment lost 1 base and the J segment 0 bases; nucleotides outside the gene matches: 17. CDR1 is MDHEN and CDR2 is SYDVKM in the germline V gene. CDR3 in amino acids: CASSLFKRDRGALKGSYEQYF. CDR3 nucleotide sequence: TGTGCCAGCAGTTTATTTAAACGGGACAGGGGGGCTCTAAAGGGCTCCTACGAGCAGTACTTC.

The chain has TRBV19 and TRBJ1-2, with 8 bases fitting TRBD1. J gave up 7 bases and V 6 bases, and 10 bases lay outside the gene matches. CDR3 length: 14 amino acids. CDR1 is LNHDA, CDR2 SQIVND, per germline (reference sequence). In nucleotides, the CDR3 is TGTGCCAGTAGCCCCAGGGGGCGAGGAGGTGGCTACACCTTC. Encoded protein: CASSPRGRGGGYTF.

This rearrangement joins TRBV7-9 to TRBJ1-1; 7 bases match TRBD1. CDR1 SEHNR and CDR2 FQNEAQ come from the germline V gene (reference sequence). This CDR3 has 14 amino acids. V was pared by 5 bases and J by 4 bases, with 7 bases of the junction left unmatched. CDR3 DNA: TGTGCCAGCAGCCTTAAGACAGGGCGCACTGAAGCTTTCTTT. This sequence encodes CASSLKTGRTEAFF. The complete variable domain, with remaining parts taken from reference TRBV7-9 and TRBJ1-1, reads DTGVSQNPRHKITKRGQNVTFRCDPISEHNRLYWYRQTLGQGPEFLTYFQNEAQLEKSRLLSDRFSAERPKGSFSTLEIQRTEQGDSAMYLCASSLKTGRTEAFFGQGTRLTVV.

On this clone itself: The same CDR3 can be traced to other DNA sequences in this sample. The genes are TRBV19 and TRBJ1-5; D gene uncertain. The CDR3 is made up of 13 amino acids. Trimming took 3 bases from V and 4 from J, leaving 7 bases between them. CDR1 and CDR2 from the germline V gene are LNHDA and SQIVND (reference sequence). The CDR3 spells CASSISGNQPQHF. For the CDR3, the DNA is TGTGCCAGTAGTATTTCAGGAAATCAGCCCCAGCATTTT.

The rearrangement links TRBV5-6 to TRBJ2-4; 11 positions agree with TRBD1. The CDR3 loop spans 15 amino acids. The V gene end was trimmed by 3 bases and the J gene end by 9 bases; junction bases not matched to a gene: 8. Germline CDR1 is SGHDT and CDR2 is YYEEEE. CDR3 bases: TGTGCCAGCAGCTGGGACAGGGGGAGCGCGGGCATTCAGTACTTC. It specifies CASSWDRGSAGIQYF.

The genes are TRBV7-2 and TRBJ2-6; TRBD2 aligns across 8 bases. The CDR3 runs to 14 residues. Losses at the gene ends were 10 bases for V and 0 bases for J; bases not matched to a gene: 2. CDR1 is SGHTA, CDR2 FQGNSA, per germline. This CDR3 is CANGGGSGANVLTF. CDR3 coding DNA: TGTGCCAACGGGGGGGGCTCTGGGGCCAACGTCCTGACTTTC.

The CDR3 loop is CASSQEMTDRGQPQHF. The CDR3 DNA is TGCGCCAGCAGCCAAGAAATGACGGATAGGGGTCAGCCCCAGCATTTT. V gene TRBV4-1 combines with J gene TRBJ1-5, with D possibly matching TRBD1 (5 bases). The V end was cut by 0 bases, the J end by 6 bases, with 15 bases between. The CDR3 has 16 amino acids. In germline, CDR1 is MGHRA, CDR2 YSYEKL.

V usage is TRBV12-5 and J usage is TRBJ2-5, with 11 bases identical to TRBD1. CDR3 size: 15 residues. Germline-derived CDR1 and CDR2 are LGHNT and FRNRAP. V shed 4 bases, J shed 5 bases, and the junction held 6 bases outside the gene matches. The CDR3 bases are TGTGCTAGTGGTTCGGGACAGGGGGGTGGTGAGACCCAGTACTTC. This encodes CASGSGQGGGETQYF.

CDR3 sequence: CSVLDRGGHEQYF. The CDR3 bases are TGCAGCGTCCTAGACAGGGGCGGCCACGAGCAGTACTTC. The chain combines TRBV29-1 with TRBJ2-7; 8 nucleotides align to TRBD1. CDR3 length: 13 amino acids. Germline V lookup: CDR1 SQVTM, CDR2 ANQGSEA. After removal of 6 bases from V and 5 bases from J, the junction contained 9 bases not matched to a gene.

This chain joins TRBV5-1 and TRBJ2-1; TRBD2 matches 15 bases. The V and J ends lost 1 base and 7 bases, in that order; junction bases with no gene match: 6. Germline lookup yields CDR1 SGHRS and CDR2 YFSETQ. The CDR3 covers 17 residues. CDR3: CASSLRTSGRARNEQFF. Here the CDR3 DNA reads TGCGCCAGCAGCTTGAGGACTAGCGGGAGGGCTCGAAATGAGCAGTTCTTC.

V usage is TRBV7-2 and J usage is TRBJ2-7; maybe TRBD1 (5 bases). The germline V gene has CDR1 SGHTA and CDR2 FQGNSA. The CDR3 loop spans 15 amino acids. V was shortened by 7 bases and J by 4 bases, with 20 bases between the two germline ends. The CDR3 is CASTQGALDPYEQYF. The CDR3 nucleotides are TGTGCCAGCACCCAAGGGGCTTTGGACCCATACGAGCAGTACTTC.

The rearrangement uses TRBV9 and TRBJ1-2; possible D gene TRBD1, 5 bases. V lost 3 bases to trimming and J lost 5 bases, with 11 bases between them. Germline loops: CDR1 SGDLS, CDR2 YYNGEE. The CDR3 totals 13 residues. The CDR3 DNA is TGTGCCAGCAGCGCGGACAACGTTTATGGCTACACCTTC. This translates into CASSADNVYGYTF. Filled out from reference TRBV9 and TRBJ1-2, the complete variable domain reads DSGVTQTPKHLITATGQRVTLRCSPRSGDLSVYWYQQSLDQGLQFLIQYYNGEERAKGNILERFSAQQFPDLHSELNLSSLELGDSALYFCASSADNVYGYTFGSGTRLTVV.

This chain connects TRBV7-2 to TRBJ1-1, with D perhaps matching TRBD1 (6 bases). The CDR3 contains 17 residues. In germline, CDR1 is SGHTA, CDR2 FQGNSA. The V gene lost 7 bases and the J gene lost 8 bases, with 29 bases spanning the gap. The CDR3 nucleotides are TGTGCCAGCACTAATACAGGGTCGCCGGGCAATCCCGTGGAAGCTTTCTTT. It is translated as CASTNTGSPGNPVEAFF.

The chain recombines TRBV18 with TRBJ2-5, with 8 bases aligning to TRBD1. The CDR3 is made up of 16 amino acids. Germline V CDR1 and CDR2: KGHSH, LQKENI. Trimming took 8 bases from V and 5 from J; bases not matched to a gene: 16. CDR3 in DNA: TGTGCCAGCCTTACCGGACAGGGCCGAGCGACGGAGACCCAGTACTTC. Encoded protein: CASLTGQGRATETQYF.

J is TRBJ1-1 and V is TRBV7-9; 12 nucleotides match TRBD1. The CDR3 has 15 amino acids. V lost 7 bases and J lost 5; bases outside the gene matches: 8. Germline V gene lookup returns CDR1 SEHNR and CDR2 FQNEAQ (reference sequence). The CDR3 DNA reads TGTGCCAGCATCGAGCGGGACAGGGGGCGTACTGAAGCTTTCTTT. This encodes CASIERDRGRTEAFF.

This rearrangement joins TRBV5-1 to TRBJ2-7, with TRBD1 matching 11 bases. V trimming: 3 bases; J trimming: 2 bases; junction bases outside the gene matches: 4. The CDR3 loop spans 15 amino acids. Germline CDR1 is SGHRS and CDR2 is YFSETQ. The CDR3 is CASSSLGQGAYEQYF. As DNA, the CDR3 is TGCGCCAGCAGCTCGCTGGGACAGGGGGCCTACGAGCAGTACTTC.

This sequence joins TRBV27 and TRBJ2-7; D may be TRBD1 or TRBD2 (6 bases each). This CDR3 comprises 14 residues. Germline CDR1 and CDR2: MNHEY and SMNVEV (reference sequence). With 8 bases removed from V and 2 bases from J, the gap between germline ends came to 16 bases. This CDR3 reads CASEPLGGPYEQYF. DNA of the CDR3: TGTGCCAGCGAGCCATTAGGGGGGCCCTACGAGCAGTACTTC.

The rearrangement uses TRBV2 and TRBJ1-4; D gene unclear. There are 13 residues in the CDR3. Trimming cost V 4 bases and J 5 bases, with 8 bases left between them. Per the germline V gene, CDR1 is SNHLY and CDR2 is FYNNEI. The CDR3 sequence is CASSGTENEKLFF. The CDR3 DNA follows: TGTGCCAGCAGTGGGACTGAAAATGAAAAACTGTTTTTT.

This clone was detected only once. This chain links TRBV27 with TRBJ1-2; tentative D call: TRBD1 (5 bases). CDR1 is MNHEY and CDR2 is SMNVEV in the germline V gene (reference sequence). V was cut by 5 bases and J by 2 bases, with 12 bases left in between. The CDR3 sequence is 14 residues long. Here the CDR3 reads CASSGTPRNYGYTF. The CDR3 DNA is TGTGCCAGCAGTGGGACCCCCAGGAACTATGGCTACACCTTC.

The chain joins TRBV29-1 to TRBJ1-1, with no clear D. Germline V gene lookup returns CDR1 SQVTM and CDR2 ANQGSEA. The CDR3 extends over 14 amino acids. Trimming took off 7 bases at V and 6 bases at J, with 21 bases between the two ends. CDR3 residues: CSARLPRVRAEAFF. In DNA, the CDR3 is TGCAGCGCACGTCTTCCGAGGGTTAGGGCTGAAGCTTTCTTT.

The chain couples TRBV7-2 to TRBJ2-3; the D gene is possibly TRBD1 (6 bases). The germline CDR1 and CDR2 sequences are SGHTA and FQGNSA. The CDR3 is made up of 15 amino acids. The V and J ends lost 2 bases and 0 bases respectively, with 9 bases between them. CDR3 coding DNA: TGTGCCAGCAGCTTAAGGGGGTCTAGCACAGATACGCAGTATTTT. Its translation is CASSLRGSSTDTQYF.

The chain is built from TRBV7-3 and TRBJ1-1, with D perhaps matching TRBD1 (6 bases). Germline-derived CDR1 and CDR2 are SGHTA and FQGTGA. This CDR3 is built from 14 residues. V was clipped by 0 bases and J by 5 bases, with 10 bases between them. The CDR3 region is CASSLTPGVTEAFF. CDR3 nucleotide sequence: TGTGCCAGCAGCTTAACCCCAGGGGTAACTGAAGCTTTCTTT.

The chain employs TRBV18 and TRBJ2-1; D uncertain. The V gene's germline CDR1 is KGHSH and CDR2 LQKENI. Trimming took off 3 bases at V and 3 bases at J, with 18 bases between the two ends. The CDR3 contains 17 residues. The CDR3 coding sequence is TGTGCCAGCTCACCGGGCAGGAGAGCTCACCGCTACAATGAGCAGTTCTTC. This translates into CASSPGRRAHRYNEQFF.

This clone was observed a single time. The J gene is TRBJ2-2, the V gene TRBV11-2, with 9 bases that match TRBD1. Trimming took 5 bases from V and 6 from J; bases not matched to a gene: 7. The CDR3 is 15 residues long. Germline V gene data show CDR1 as SGHAT and CDR2 as FQNNGV. CDR3 in DNA: TGTGCCAGCAGCGCCAACAGGGGGCGGGCCGGGGAGCTGTTTTTT. This translates into CASSANRGRAGELFF.